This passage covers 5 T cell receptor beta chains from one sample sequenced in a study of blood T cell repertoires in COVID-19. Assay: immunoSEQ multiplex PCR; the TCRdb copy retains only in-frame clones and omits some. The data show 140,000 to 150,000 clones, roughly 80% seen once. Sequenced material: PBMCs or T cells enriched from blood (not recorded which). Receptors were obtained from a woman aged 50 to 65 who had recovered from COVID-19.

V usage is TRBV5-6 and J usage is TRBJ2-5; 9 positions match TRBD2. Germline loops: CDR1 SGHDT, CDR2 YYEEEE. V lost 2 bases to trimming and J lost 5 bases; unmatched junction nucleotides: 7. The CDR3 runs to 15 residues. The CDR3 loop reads CASSLWGLATETQYF. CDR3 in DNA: TGTGCCAGCAGCTTATGGGGACTAGCCACGGAGACCCAGTACTTC.

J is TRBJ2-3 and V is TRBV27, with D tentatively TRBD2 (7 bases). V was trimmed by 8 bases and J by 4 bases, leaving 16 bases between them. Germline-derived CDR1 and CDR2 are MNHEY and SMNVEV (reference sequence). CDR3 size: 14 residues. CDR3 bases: TGTGCCAGCGCATGGGGGGGGCGTTCAGATACGCAGTATTTT. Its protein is CASAWGGRSDTQYF.

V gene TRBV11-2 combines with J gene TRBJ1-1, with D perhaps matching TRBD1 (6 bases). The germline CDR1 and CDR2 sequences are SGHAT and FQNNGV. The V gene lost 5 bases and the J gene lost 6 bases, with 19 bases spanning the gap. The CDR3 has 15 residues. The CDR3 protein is CASSNTGLVRAEAFF. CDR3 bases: TGTGCCAGCAGCAACACAGGGTTGGTGAGGGCTGAAGCTTTCTTT.

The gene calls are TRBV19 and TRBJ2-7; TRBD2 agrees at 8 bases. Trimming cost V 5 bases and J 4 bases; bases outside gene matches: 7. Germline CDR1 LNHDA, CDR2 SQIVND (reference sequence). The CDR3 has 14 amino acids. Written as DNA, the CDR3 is TGTGCCAGTAGTCGCACTAGCGGCCCATACGAGCAGTACTTC. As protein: CASSRTSGPYEQYF.

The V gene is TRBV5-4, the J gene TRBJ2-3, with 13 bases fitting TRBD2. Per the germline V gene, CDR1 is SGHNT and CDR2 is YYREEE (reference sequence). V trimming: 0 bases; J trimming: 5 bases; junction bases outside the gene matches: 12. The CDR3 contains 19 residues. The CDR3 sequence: CASSLGTSGGAGVVDTQYF. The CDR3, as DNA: TGTGCCAGCAGCTTGGGTACTAGCGGGGGGGCCGGGGTGGTAGATACGCAGTATTTT. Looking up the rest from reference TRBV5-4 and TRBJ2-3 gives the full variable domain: ETGVTQSPTHLIKTRGQQVTLRCSSQSGHNTVSWYQQALGQGPQFIFQYYREEENGRGNFPPRFSGLQFPNYSSELNVNALELDDSALYLCASSLGTSGGAGVVDTQYFGPGTRLTVL.